This T cell receptor (beta chain) appears in the sequencing data of a study of T cell repertoires in cytomegalovirus infection. This clonotype was counted between two and nine times. Its target is not known. Each CDR3 protein is one row after TCRdb ran MiXCR on the reads. Of around 300,000 distinct CDR3 sequences in the sample, roughly a fifth were seen once. V lost 4 bases to trimming and J lost 3 bases, with 18 bases between them. The CDR3 is 16 residues long. Germline CDR1 reads LNHDA; CDR2 reads SQIVND (reference sequence). The chain links TRBV19 to TRBJ2-5; no definite D call. The sequence was collected from a human donor in good health (CMV status not recorded). Some clones in this sample may be carry-over from other donors' samples. Sequenced here: cultured PBMCs, sampled from culture after CMV antigen stimulation. CDR3 DNA sequence: TGTGCCAGTAGTAAAAATCTCCGCGAGAGTAAAGAGACCCAGTACTTC. This gives the protein CASSKNLRESKETQYF.